This T cell receptor (beta chain) was documented in a study of T cell changes during pregnancy in multiple sclerosis. Germline V gene sequence: CDR1 LGHNA, CDR2 YNFKEQ. The V end lost 0 bases, the J end lost 1 base, and 7 bases lay between the germline ends. The CDR3 extends over 15 amino acids. This clone was counted a few times. Libraries were prepared by immunoSEQ multiplex PCR; TCRdb keeps only in-frame clonotypes and omits some of them. The table has nearly 20,000 clones, just over 85% seen once; the top ten hold roughly 6%. The sample here was CD8+ T cells from peripheral blood mononuclear cells, taken in the third trimester of pregnancy. The origin of this receptor is a female donor in good health, enrolled as a control in a pregnancy study. The V and J genes are TRBV4-2 and TRBJ1-5; D is undetermined. CDR3 residues: CASSQEGRSNQPQHF. CDR3 sequence (DNA): TGTGCCAGCAGCCAAGAGGGCAGGAGCAATCAGCCCCAGCATTTT.